This T cell receptor beta chain originates from a study of human thymus T cells. Broader study findings: Apparent skewing of V and J gene usage characterized both thymic and blood repertoires.

The ends lost 1 base at V and 4 bases at J; junction bases unmatched: 9. Looked up from germline, CDR1 is SGHDN and CDR2 is FVKESK. This CDR3 is built from 17 residues. Data came from immunoSEQ multiplex PCR; TCRdb stores just in-frame clones and leaves some out. The data contain 45,000 to 50,000 clones, approximately 95% of them seen just once; the ten biggest clones take up under 0.2%. Corrective surgery for congenital heart defects was being performed on the healthy Finnish infants who served as donors. Only four of the eight donors provided a roughly 0.45-1 mL blood sample. Genomic DNA was extracted from every available blood leukocyte. About this clone: The antigen is not known.

The origin of this receptor is a girl under three years old with a congenital heart defect but otherwise immunologically healthy. The rearrangement joins TRBV14 to TRBJ1-2, with 10 bases lining up with TRBD1. Sample: blood. The CDR3 DNA reads as TGTGCCAGCAGCCAAGTCCTCGACAGGGGGCCGGGCTATGGCTACACCTTC. Amino acids: CASSQVLDRGPGYGYTF.